This TCR beta chain is from a study of blood T cells in healthy people across ages. Study-level results: The study regarded diversity estimates from one million T cells as underestimates.

Ranging in age from roughly 6 to 90, the donors were healthy Caucasian individuals from Russia. Samples each yielded at least 6 micrograms of total RNA. Alongside a J-beta primer mix, a sample-barcoded 5' primer served in a second PCR lasting about 7 to 11 cycles. Tags on each cDNA molecule came from a template-switch adaptor with 12 random nucleotides. TCRdb reprocessed the 5' RACE reads with MiXCR, giving one entry per CDR3 protein. The sample consists of about 680,000 distinct CDR3 sequences, approximately 50% of them appearing once. As concerns this clonotype: Its antigen remains unidentified.

Germline lookup yields CDR1 SGHRS and CDR2 YFSETQ. V was trimmed by 2 bases and J by 1 base, leaving 16 bases between them. This CDR3 has 17 amino acids. The specimen sequenced was blood. The sequence was obtained from a woman aged 55-70 years in good health. The chain carries TRBV5-1 and TRBJ2-1, with a tentative D call TRBD2 (6 bases). The CDR3 here is CASSFRQSSGSYNEQFF. CDR3 bases: TGCGCCAGCAGCTTTAGGCAGAGTAGCGGTTCCTACAATGAGCAGTTCTTC.